A selection of T cell receptor beta chains follows, all from one sample in a study of cytotoxic CD8 clonotypes in ibrutinib-treated CLL. Sequenced by immunoSEQ multiplex PCR; TCRdb stores in-frame clones only, minus some. The table records approximately 100,000 clones, approximately 80% of them present only once. The specimen comprised PBMCs, sampled after 12 months of ibrutinib treatment. These receptors were taken from a human donor with chronic lymphocytic leukemia. The CDR3 runs from the conserved cysteine through the conserved F or W. The D gene is left open where the match is weak. Clone size is not always given. Where it is, it says once, few, many or a class for expanded clones.

CDR3 protein: CASSIGARGHSGNTIYF
CDR3 DNA: TGTGCCAGTAGTATTGGGGCCAGGGGGCACTCTGGAAACACCATATATTTT
V gene: TRBV19
J gene: TRBJ1-3
D gene: TRBD1
clone size: NA

CDR3 protein: CAISDQGTKGANVLTF
CDR3 DNA: TGTGCCATCAGTGACCAGGGCACAAAGGGGGCCAACGTCCTGACTTTC
V gene: TRBV10-3
J gene: TRBJ2-6
D gene: NA
clone size: NA

CDR3 protein: CASSVSREEAFF
CDR3 DNA: TGTGCCAGCAGCGTAAGTAGGGAGGAAGCTTTCTTT
V gene: TRBV9
J gene: TRBJ1-1
D gene: NA
clone size: NA

CDR3 protein: CASRGYNEQFF
CDR3 DNA: TGTGCCAGCCGGGGTTACAATGAGCAGTTCTTC
V gene: TRBV5-8
J gene: TRBJ2-1
D gene: NA
clone size: NA

CDR3 protein: CASSLVPYEQYF
CDR3 DNA: TGTGCCAGCAGCTTAGTCCCCTACGAGCAGTACTTC
V gene: TRBV11-2
J gene: TRBJ2-7
D gene: NA
clone size: NA

CDR3 protein: CASSLGLAVNTGELFF
CDR3 DNA: TGTGCCAGCAGCTTAGGCCTAGCGGTGAACACCGGGGAGCTGTTTTTT
V gene: TRBV7-9
J gene: TRBJ2-2
D gene: TRBD2
clone size: NA

CDR3 protein: CASSFWDRETQYF
CDR3 DNA: TGTGCCAGCAGCTTTTGGGACAGAGAGACCCAGTACTTC
V gene: TRBV5-6
J gene: TRBJ2-5
D gene: TRBD1
clone size: NA

CDR3 protein: CASSRLGQTDRALHEQYF
CDR3 DNA: TGTGCCAGCAGCCGACTAGGACAAACTGACAGGGCCCTCCACGAGCAGTACTTC
V gene: TRBV27
J gene: TRBJ2-7
D gene: NA
clone size: NA

CDR3 protein: CASSYLQGSFF
CDR3 DNA: TGTGCCAGCAGTTACCTTCAGGGCTCGTTCTTC
V gene: TRBV6-6
J gene: TRBJ2-1
D gene: NA
clone size: NA

CDR3 protein: CASSVTLADTQYF
CDR3 DNA: TGTGCCAGCAGCGTAACCCTGGCAGATACGCAGTATTTT
V gene: TRBV9
J gene: TRBJ2-3
D gene: NA
clone size: NA

CDR3 protein: CASSTPGASSYNEQFF
CDR3 DNA: TGTGCCAGTAGTACCCCCGGGGCTAGCTCCTACAATGAGCAGTTCTTC
V gene: TRBV19
J gene: TRBJ2-1
D gene: NA
clone size: NA

CDR3 protein: CSVHRDSTYGYTF
CDR3 DNA: TGCAGCGTTCACCGCGACAGCACCTATGGCTACACCTTC
V gene: TRBV29-1
J gene: TRBJ1-2
D gene: NA
clone size: NA

CDR3 protein: CASSPTVPGELFF
CDR3 DNA: TGTGCCAGCAGTCCGACAGTCCCTGGGGAGCTGTTTTTT
V gene: TRBV6-5
J gene: TRBJ2-2
D gene: NA
clone size: NA

CDR3 protein: CASSEINKPPDTQYF
CDR3 DNA: TGTGCCAGCAGCGAGATAAATAAGCCCCCCGATACGCAGTATTTT
V gene: TRBV7-3
J gene: TRBJ2-3
D gene: NA
clone size: NA

CDR3 protein: CASGDGRVPLHF
CDR3 DNA: TGTGCCAGCGGGGACGGACGGGTACCCCTCCACTTT
V gene: TRBV6-1
J gene: TRBJ1-6
D gene: NA
clone size: NA

CDR3 protein: CASTRERGSQWYF
CDR3 DNA: TGTGCCAGCACCAGGGAGCGGGGCTCCCAGTGGTACTTC
V gene: TRBV27
J gene: TRBJ2-4
D gene: TRBD2
clone size: NA

CDR3 protein: CASSSKLENRRPYEQYF
CDR3 DNA: TGTGCCAGCTCTTCAAAACTAGAAAACAGGAGGCCCTACGAGCAGTACTTC
V gene: TRBV27
J gene: TRBJ2-7
D gene: NA
clone size: NA

CDR3 protein: CAWTARDSKETQYF
CDR3 DNA: TGTGCCTGGACTGCCCGAGACTCTAAAGAGACCCAGTACTTC
V gene: TRBV30
J gene: TRBJ2-5
D gene: NA
clone size: NA

CDR3 protein: CASSPRLGTGYFSNQPQHF
CDR3 DNA: TGTGCCAGCTCACCACGCCTTGGGACAGGGTACTTTAGCAATCAGCCCCAGCATTTT
V gene: TRBV18
J gene: TRBJ1-5
D gene: TRBD1
clone size: NA

CDR3 protein: CASSPEDRNTGELFF
CDR3 DNA: TGTGCCAGCTCACCCGAGGACCGAAACACCGGGGAGCTGTTTTTT
V gene: TRBV18
J gene: TRBJ2-2
D gene: NA
clone size: NA

CDR3 protein: CASIEGTGSNQPQHF
CDR3 DNA: TGTGCCAGTATAGAGGGGACGGGTTCCAATCAGCCCCAGCATTTT
V gene: TRBV19
J gene: TRBJ1-5
D gene: NA
clone size: NA

CDR3 protein: CAWKAGQSTDTQYF
CDR3 DNA: TGTGCCTGGAAGGCTGGGCAGAGCACAGATACGCAGTATTTT
V gene: TRBV30
J gene: TRBJ2-3
D gene: NA
clone size: once

CDR3 protein: CASSMRPSGLDTQYF
CDR3 DNA: TGTGCCAGTAGTATGCGACCGTCGGGGCTAGATACGCAGTATTTT
V gene: TRBV19
J gene: TRBJ2-3
D gene: NA
clone size: NA

CDR3 protein: CASGLGGTDAGYEQYF
CDR3 DNA: TGCGCCAGCGGCCTAGGTGGGACGGACGCGGGATACGAGCAGTACTTC
V gene: TRBV5-1
J gene: TRBJ2-7
D gene: NA
clone size: NA

CDR3 protein: CASSQGEGEQYF
CDR3 DNA: TGTGCCAGCAGCCAAGGGGAGGGCGAGCAGTACTTC
V gene: TRBV4-2
J gene: TRBJ2-7
D gene: TRBD2
clone size: NA

CDR3 protein: CASSPAGGRSKLFF
CDR3 DNA: TGTGCCAGCAGCCCCGCGGGGGGCCGTTCAAAACTGTTTTTT
V gene: TRBV7-2
J gene: TRBJ1-4
D gene: NA
clone size: many

CDR3 protein: CASSNRIAEFETQYF
CDR3 DNA: TGTGCCAGCTCGAACAGAATCGCGGAATTCGAGACCCAGTACTTC
V gene: TRBV18
J gene: TRBJ2-5
D gene: NA
clone size: NA

CDR3 protein: CASRGTGGNYGYTF
CDR3 DNA: TGTGCCAGCAGGGGGACAGGGGGGAACTATGGCTACACCTTC
V gene: TRBV2
J gene: TRBJ1-2
D gene: TRBD1
clone size: NA

CDR3 protein: CASSSRTSGSTDTQYF
CDR3 DNA: TGTGCCAGCAGCTCGCGGACTAGCGGAAGCACAGATACGCAGTATTTT
V gene: TRBV7-2
J gene: TRBJ2-3
D gene: TRBD2
clone size: NA

CDR3 protein: CASSSLGRNQPQHF
CDR3 DNA: TGTGCCAGCAGCTCTTTAGGCCGAAATCAGCCCCAGCATTTT
V gene: TRBV11-3
J gene: TRBJ1-5
D gene: NA
clone size: once

CDR3 protein: CASSLAVGQGNEQFF
CDR3 DNA: TGTGCCAGCAGCTTGGCCGTGGGACAGGGCAATGAGCAGTTCTTC
V gene: TRBV5-4
J gene: TRBJ2-1
D gene: TRBD1
clone size: many

CDR3 protein: CASRPLGRGSRSAKNIQYF
CDR3 DNA: TGTGCCAGTAGGCCGTTGGGGAGGGGGTCGCGTTCGGCCAAAAACATTCAGTACTTC
V gene: TRBV19
J gene: TRBJ2-4
D gene: NA
clone size: NA

CDR3 protein: CASSLDNLYGYTF
CDR3 DNA: TGCGCCAGCAGCTTGGACAACCTCTATGGCTACACCTTC
V gene: TRBV5-1
J gene: TRBJ1-2
D gene: NA
clone size: NA

CDR3 protein: CASTFYSTNNEQFF
CDR3 DNA: TGTGCCAGCACCTTTTACTCGACTAACAATGAGCAGTTCTTC
V gene: TRBV7-2
J gene: TRBJ2-1
D gene: NA
clone size: NA

CDR3 protein: CASSRGAVYEQYF
CDR3 DNA: TGTGCCAGTAGTCGGGGGGCAGTCTACGAGCAGTACTTC
V gene: TRBV19
J gene: TRBJ2-7
D gene: NA
clone size: NA

CDR3 protein: CASTRLGTGSYGYTF
CDR3 DNA: TGTGCCAGTACCCGCCTAGGGACAGGGAGCTATGGCTACACCTTC
V gene: TRBV19
J gene: TRBJ1-2
D gene: TRBD1
clone size: once

CDR3 protein: CASSLGQANEKLFF
CDR3 DNA: TGCGCCAGCAGCTTGGGGCAGGCTAATGAAAAACTGTTTTTT
V gene: TRBV5-1
J gene: TRBJ1-4
D gene: NA
clone size: NA

CDR3 protein: CASSPGPGNSPLHF
CDR3 DNA: TGTGCCAGCTCACCAGGCCCGGGTAACTCACCCCTCCACTTT
V gene: TRBV18
J gene: TRBJ1-6
D gene: NA
clone size: NA

CDR3 protein: CASSQAHPGGLDTQYF
CDR3 DNA: TGTGCCAGCAGCCAAGCTCACCCCGGGGGCCTAGATACGCAGTATTTT
V gene: TRBV4-2
J gene: TRBJ2-3
D gene: NA
clone size: few